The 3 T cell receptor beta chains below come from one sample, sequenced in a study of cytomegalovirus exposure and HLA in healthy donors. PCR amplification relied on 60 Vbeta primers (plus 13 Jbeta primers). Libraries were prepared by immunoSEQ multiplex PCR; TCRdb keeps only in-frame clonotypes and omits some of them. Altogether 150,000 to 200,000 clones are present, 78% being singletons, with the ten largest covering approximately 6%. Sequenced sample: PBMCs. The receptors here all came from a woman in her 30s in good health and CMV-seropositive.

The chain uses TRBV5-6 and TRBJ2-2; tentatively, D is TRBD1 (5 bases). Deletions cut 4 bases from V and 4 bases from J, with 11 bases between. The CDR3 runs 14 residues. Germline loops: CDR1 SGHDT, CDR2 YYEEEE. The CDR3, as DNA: TGTGCCAGCAGCGGGGCGTCGGTCACCGGGGAGCTGTTTTTT. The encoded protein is CASSGASVTGELFF.

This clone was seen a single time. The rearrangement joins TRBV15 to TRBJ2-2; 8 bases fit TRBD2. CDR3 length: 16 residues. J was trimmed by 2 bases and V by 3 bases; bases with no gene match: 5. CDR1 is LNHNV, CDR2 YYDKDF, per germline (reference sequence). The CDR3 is CATSSPLAENTGELFF. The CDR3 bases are TGTGCCACCAGCAGCCCACTAGCGGAAAACACCGGGGAGCTGTTTTTT.

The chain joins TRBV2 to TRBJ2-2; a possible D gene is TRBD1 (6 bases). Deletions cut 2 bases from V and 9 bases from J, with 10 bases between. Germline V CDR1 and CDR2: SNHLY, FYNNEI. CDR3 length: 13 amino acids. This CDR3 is CASSETGFRELFF. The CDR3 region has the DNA TGTGCCAGCAGTGAAACAGGGTTTAGGGAGCTGTTTTTT.